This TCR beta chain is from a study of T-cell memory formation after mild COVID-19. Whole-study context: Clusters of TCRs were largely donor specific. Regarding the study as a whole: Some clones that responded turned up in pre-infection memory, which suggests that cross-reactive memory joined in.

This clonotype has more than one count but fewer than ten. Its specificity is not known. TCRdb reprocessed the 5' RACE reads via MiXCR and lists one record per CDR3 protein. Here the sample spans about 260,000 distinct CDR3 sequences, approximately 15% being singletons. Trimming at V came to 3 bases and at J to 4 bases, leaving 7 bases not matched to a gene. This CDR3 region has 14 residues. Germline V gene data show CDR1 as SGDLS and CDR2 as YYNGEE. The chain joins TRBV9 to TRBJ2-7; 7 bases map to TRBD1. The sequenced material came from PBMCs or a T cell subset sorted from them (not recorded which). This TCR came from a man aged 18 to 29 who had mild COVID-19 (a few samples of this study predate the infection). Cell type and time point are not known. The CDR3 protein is CASSAGQVHYEQYF. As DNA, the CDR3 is TGTGCCAGCAGCGCCGGACAGGTCCATTACGAGCAGTACTTC.